One sample yielded the 7 T cell receptor beta chains listed below, sequenced in a study of cytomegalovirus exposure and HLA in healthy donors (dated by TCRdb to about 2017). Library construction relied on the immunoSEQ multiplex PCR assay. The multiplex PCR relied on a mix of 60 forward primers for TCR Vbeta segments and 13 reverse primers for TCR Jbeta segments. TCRdb provides this immuneACCESS table in a form limited to in-frame rearrangements. Some clones are lacking; in checked studies, under half of them reflect an unresolved V gene, and why the rest are absent is not known. The sample table shows fewer than 250,000 clones, and around 83% are seen once. Around 1.4% of the sample comes from the top ten. Sequencing input: PBMCs. These receptors were taken from a girl aged 5-17 years in good health and CMV-seronegative.

The chain carries TRBV29-1 and TRBJ2-2; 11 bases align to TRBD2. The CDR3 sequence is 16 residues long. J was trimmed by 5 bases and V by 4 bases; bases with no gene match: 9. CDR1 and CDR2 (germline): SQVTM, ANQGSEA. This CDR3 reads CSVVLSGRAVTGELFF. DNA of the CDR3: TGCAGCGTTGTCCTTAGCGGGAGGGCTGTTACCGGGGAGCTGTTTTTT.

The V and J genes are TRBV7-2 and TRBJ1-1; weak D call: TRBD1 (5 bases). CDR3 length: 15 residues. V shed 5 bases and J shed 1 base, with 14 bases lying between them. Germline V lookup: CDR1 SGHTA, CDR2 FQGNSA. The CDR3, as DNA: TGTGCCAGCAGCACGAACGCAGGGTGGAACACTGAAGCTTTCTTT. Residues: CASSTNAGWNTEAFF.

The chain has TRBV5-4 and TRBJ2-7, with 8 positions matching TRBD1. The CDR3 spans 13 residues. J was trimmed by 2 bases and V by 7 bases; bases with no gene match: 5. Germline V lookup: CDR1 SGHNT, CDR2 YYREEE (reference sequence). The CDR3 DNA reads as TGTGCCAGCGGCGGGGACAGGCCCTACGAGCAGTACTTC. Translated: CASGGDRPYEQYF.

V and J are TRBV29-1 and TRBJ1-2; TRBD1 matches 7 bases. The CDR3 has 14 residues. CDR1 SQVTM and CDR2 ANQGSEA come from the germline V gene. The junction had 13 bases not matched to a gene; V was cut back by 7 bases and J by 5 bases. The CDR3 here is CSALKDRDRYGYTF. As DNA, the CDR3 is TGCAGCGCCTTAAAAGACAGGGACAGATATGGCTACACCTTC.

The chain combines TRBV9 with TRBJ1-2, with a tentative D call TRBD1 (5 bases). This CDR3 is built from 12 residues. V lost 4 bases, J lost 8 bases, and 12 bases lay in between. The germline gives CDR1 SGDLS, CDR2 YYNGEE. The CDR3, as DNA: TGTGCCAGCAGCCCCAGGGAGGTGGGCTACACCTTC. It encodes CASSPREVGYTF.

V and J are TRBV27 and TRBJ2-7, with 7 nucleotides matching TRBD2. Trimming removed 7 bases from V and 8 bases from J; junction bases left unmatched: 14. Germline assignment: CDR1 MNHEY and CDR2 SMNVEV (reference sequence). The CDR3 is 14 residues long. The chain's CDR3 is CASKEASGTTQQYF. The DNA of the CDR3 is TGTGCCAGCAAAGAGGCTAGCGGCACTACGCAGCAGTACTTC.

The J gene is TRBJ2-1, the V gene TRBV12-2; the table's D call TRBD1 went unverified against the DNA. TRBV12-2 is shown as a pseudogene. There are 18 residues in the CDR3. The CDR3 nucleotides read TGTGCAAGTCGCTCCGACGACCCCTGTGTCCAGGGACAGGGATCAGAGTTCTTC. This translates into CASRSDDPCVQGQGSEFF.